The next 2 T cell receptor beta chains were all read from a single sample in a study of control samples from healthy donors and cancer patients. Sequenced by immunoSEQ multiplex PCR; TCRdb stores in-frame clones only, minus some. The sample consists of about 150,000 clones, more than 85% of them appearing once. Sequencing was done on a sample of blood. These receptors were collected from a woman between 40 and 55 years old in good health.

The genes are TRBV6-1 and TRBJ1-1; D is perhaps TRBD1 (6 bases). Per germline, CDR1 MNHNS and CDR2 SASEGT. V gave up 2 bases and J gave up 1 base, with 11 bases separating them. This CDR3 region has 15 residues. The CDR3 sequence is CASSEWTAGNTEAFF. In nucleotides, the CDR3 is TGTGCCAGCAGTGAATGGACAGCCGGGAACACTGAAGCTTTCTTT.

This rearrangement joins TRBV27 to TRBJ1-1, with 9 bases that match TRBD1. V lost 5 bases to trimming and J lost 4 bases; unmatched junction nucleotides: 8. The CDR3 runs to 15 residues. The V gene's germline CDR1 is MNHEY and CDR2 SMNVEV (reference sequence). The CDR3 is CASSNSGTGSTEAFF. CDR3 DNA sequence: TGTGCCAGCAGTAATTCCGGGACAGGGAGCACTGAAGCTTTCTTT.